The following is a T cell receptor (beta chain) sequence with its context. These data belong to a study of blood T cell repertoires in COVID-19. Study details: Whether acute or convalescent, the COVID-19 samples came from the United States, Italy and Spain.

Trimming removed 4 bases at V and 5 bases at J, with 13 bases between. Germline CDR1 SGHRS, CDR2 YFSETQ. The CDR3 extends over 13 amino acids. This table comes from immunoSEQ multiplex PCR, and its TCRdb copy is limited to in-frame clones, with some not included. The sample lists 110,000 or so clones; 90% were seen once. The source of this sequence is a woman in her fifties or sixties with acute or convalescent COVID-19. The chain has TRBV5-1 and TRBJ2-7; D unclear. Sequencing was carried out using peripheral blood. The CDR3: CASSVPRRDEQYF. In nucleotides, the CDR3 is TGCGCCAGCAGCGTCCCGCGGAGAGACGAGCAGTACTTC.